This T cell receptor beta chain appears in the sequencing data of a study of blood T cell repertoires in COVID-19. As for the study in general: From the United States, Italy and Spain came samples of acute and convalescent COVID-19. Nucleic acid was either cDNA or gDNA, and it came from T cells, B-cell-depleted T cells, or PBMCs.

V was pared by 2 bases and J by 4 bases, with 15 bases between. The CDR3 covers 15 residues. Germline-derived CDR1 and CDR2 are LGHNA and YSLEER. The assay was immunoSEQ multiplex PCR, and TCRdb's table has in-frame clones only and misses some. The table has around 250,000 clones, around 86% seen once. J is TRBJ2-7 and V is TRBV4-3; D might be TRBD1 (6 bases). This receptor was identified in a woman of 80 years or more with COVID-19, enrolled during active disease. The material sequenced was peripheral blood. CDR3: CASSQKRGSWYEQYF. In nucleotides, the CDR3 is TGCGCCAGCAGCCAAAAAAGGGGGAGCTGGTACGAGCAGTACTTC.